This entry describes one TCR beta chain. Only in-frame clones appear in the TCRdb table, and some are missing; sequencing was by immunoSEQ multiplex PCR. The table lists roughly 500,000 clones, 88% of them singletons. Individuals aged about 18 to 90 years were recruited from some 26 US areas. This sample is drawn from a study of blood T cell repertoires in COVID-19. The sequenced sample consisted of PBMCs or T cells enriched from blood (not recorded which). The clonotype originates from a woman aged 35 to 49 who had recovered from COVID-19.

The CDR3 region has the DNA TGTGCCAGCAGCTTAGTCGCGGCTAGCGGGAGGGGAAGCACAGATACGCAGTATTTT. Translation: CASSLVAASGRGSTDTQYF. The gene calls are TRBV7-2 and TRBJ2-3; 12 bases align to TRBD2. The CDR3 contains 19 residues. V trimming: 1 base; J trimming: 0 bases; junction bases outside the gene matches: 8. Germline V gene sequence: CDR1 SGHTA, CDR2 FQGNSA. Full variable domain (remainder filled in from reference TRBV7-2 and TRBJ2-3): GAGVSQSPSNKVTEKGKDVELRCDPISGHTALYWYRQSLGQGLEFLIYFQGNSAPDKSGLPSDRFSAERTGGSVSTLTIQRTQQEDSAVYLCASSLVAASGRGSTDTQYFGPGTRLTVL.